This T cell receptor beta chain was found in a study of CD8 T cells in ankylosing spondylitis. Concerning this clonotype itself: Its antigen is unidentified.

Quantitative 5'-RACE with molecular barcodes generated TCR beta libraries. TCRdb re-called the 5' RACE reads with MiXCR, one entry per CDR3 protein. Here the sample spans fewer than 400,000 distinct CDR3 sequences, about a fifth being singletons. Study-wide results and limits: Before this, some motif variants had been reported in reactive arthritis synovial fluid and blood. Ankylosing spondylitis blood appeared to be characterized by a TCR beta motif of about 8 highly homologous variants. Enrichment of disease-linked clones was reportedly significant in matched ankylosing spondylitis synovial fluid.

The CDR3 runs to 16 residues. V was clipped by 0 bases and J by 7 bases, with 17 bases between them. Germline CDR1 and CDR2: SGHDT and YYEEEE. This receptor was taken from a male donor with ankylosing spondylitis. This rearrangement joins TRBV5-6 to TRBJ2-1; D is possibly TRBD2 (5 bases). Material: blood, either unsorted or a sorted T cell fraction (not recorded which). The DNA for the CDR3 is TGTGCCAGCAGCTTGGGTCAGGTCCCCAGAGGGAATGAGCAGTTCTTC. It translates to CASSLGQVPRGNEQFF.